Below are 5 T cell receptor beta chains sequenced from a single sample in a study of molecular identifiers for immune sequencing clone quantification. TCRdb re-derived calls from the PCR reads in MiXCR, one entry per CDR3 protein. Among 75,000 to 100,000 distinct CDR3 sequences listed, roughly 19% were seen once. Sequenced input: naive CD8+ T cells from blood, with Jurkat cell RNA spiked in. Subset here: FACS-sorted CD8+CD4-CCR7+CD45RA+ naive T cells. The receptors stem from a human donor in good health. Some libraries in this study had Jurkat cell RNA spiked in.

Details on this clonotype: A much larger clone sits a single nucleotide away, making a read error possible. The chain joins TRBV6-2 or TRBV6-3 to TRBJ2-2; 8 bases are shared with TRBD1. V lost 5 bases to trimming and J lost 3 bases; unmatched junction nucleotides: 2. The CDR3 is 14 residues long. Germline CDR1 is MNHEY and CDR2 is SVGEGT. CDR3 sequence (DNA): TGTGCCAGCAGTATGACAGGGGACACCGGGGAGCTGTTTTTT. Translating it yields CASSMTGDTGELFF.

As DNA, the CDR3 is TGTGCCATCATGGGGACCGGGACAGGCGAATACGAGCAGTACTTC. Protein product: CAIMGTGTGEYEQYF. The chain is built from TRBV10-3 and TRBJ2-7, with 8 bases identical to TRBD1. There are 15 residues in the CDR3. The germline gives CDR1 ENHRY, CDR2 SYGVKD. With 7 bases clipped from V and 4 bases from J, the junction kept 12 bases outside the gene matches.

This clonotype was seen many times. The chain has TRBV7-9 and TRBJ2-3; D is unclear. The ends were cut back, 4 bases at V and 1 base at J, with 15 bases in the middle. The CDR3 extends over 16 amino acids. Germline CDR1 reads SEHNR; CDR2 reads FQNEAQ (reference sequence). CDR3 protein: CASSSTLDPGTDTQYF. CDR3 bases: TGTGCCAGCAGCTCAACCCTTGATCCCGGCACAGATACGCAGTATTTT.

The chain employs TRBV14 and TRBJ2-3; D is unclear. CDR3 length: 14 residues. Per the germline V gene, CDR1 is SGHDN and CDR2 is FVKESK. Trimming shortened V by 8 bases and J by 1 base, and 13 bases separated the two germline ends. CDR3 nucleotide sequence: TGTGCCAGCTCCGTGACATACCGCACAGATACGCAGTATTTT. Encoded protein: CASSVTYRTDTQYF. Looking up the rest from reference TRBV14 and TRBJ2-3 gives the full variable domain: EAGVTQFPSHSVIEKGQTVTLRCDPISGHDNLYWYRRVMGKEIKFLLHFVKESKQDESGMPNNRFLAERTGGTYSTLKVQPAELEDSGVYFCASSVTYRTDTQYFGPGTRLTVL.

This clonotype was seen at least ten times. This chain links TRBV4-1 with TRBJ2-7; D is possibly TRBD1 (6 bases). Germline lookup yields CDR1 MGHRA and CDR2 YSYEKL. V lost 3 bases and J 7 bases, leaving 13 bases between the germline ends. The CDR3 extends over 13 amino acids. As DNA, the CDR3 is TGCGCCAGCAGCCAGTCCCGGGACACGGAGCAGTACTTC. It encodes CASSQSRDTEQYF.